One and the same sample provided the 24 T cell receptor beta chains below, sequenced in a study of blood T cells in healthy people across ages. A J-beta primer mix and a sample-barcoded 5' primer were used in a second PCR of roughly 6 to 12 cycles. MiXCR, applied by TCRdb to the 5' RACE reads, yields one record per CDR3 protein. Among some 890,000 distinct CDR3 sequences listed, almost 30% were seen once. These same data were also listed under a study on T cells of mothers and their children.

Sequencing input: blood. The receptors were gathered from a woman between 35 and 50 years old in good health.

In this sample, this clonotype turned up a few times. The chain links TRBV5-1 to TRBJ1-4; D remains unclear. CDR3 length equals 12 residues. Germline V lookup: CDR1 SGHRS, CDR2 YFSETQ. The V gene lost 0 bases and the J gene lost 10 bases, with 7 bases spanning the gap. The CDR3 region has the DNA TGCGCCAGCAGCTTGGAGTACGGAAAACTGTTTTTT. This gives the protein CASSLEYGKLFF.

J is TRBJ2-3 and V is TRBV6-8, with 9 nucleotides matching TRBD1. The germline V gene has CDR1 MNHGY and CDR2 SAAAGT. V shed 8 bases, J shed 3 bases, and the junction held 6 bases outside the gene matches. CDR3 length: 14 residues. The CDR3 DNA reads as TGTGCCAGCCGACACAGGGGGCGGACAGATACGCAGTATTTT. This sequence encodes CASRHRGRTDTQYF.

J is TRBJ2-7 and V is TRBV20-1, with 7 positions matching TRBD2. Judging by the DNA end, TRBJ2-5 fits better; the J call may be wrong. The CDR3 is 16 residues long. Germline-derived CDR1 and CDR2 are DFQATT and SNEGSKA (reference sequence). CDR3 sequence: CSVASSGPGVGETQYF. The CDR3 DNA reads TGCAGCGTAGCCTCTAGCGGACCCGGAGTCGGGGAGACCCAGTACTTC.

This clonotype was observed at least ten times. The V gene is TRBV29-1, the J gene TRBJ2-3; no reliable D call. Germline CDR1 and CDR2: SQVTM and ANQGSEA. The length of the CDR3 is 13 residues. V lost 1 base, J lost 0 bases, and 5 bases lay in between. CDR3: CSVEGLSTDTQYF. In nucleotides, the CDR3 is TGCAGCGTTGAAGGGCTGAGCACAGATACGCAGTATTTT.

There are many counts of this clonotype. This chain joins TRBV28 and TRBJ2-7, with D tentatively TRBD2 (6 bases). V gave up 6 bases and J gave up 4 bases, with 13 bases separating them. The germline CDR1 and CDR2 sequences are MDHEN and SYDVKM. The CDR3 is 13 residues long. The CDR3 DNA reads TGTGCCAGCAGCGGGGGACCTCCATACGAGCAGTACTTC. Translating gives CASSGGPPYEQYF.

V usage is TRBV20-1 and J usage is TRBJ2-1; TRBD2 matches 11 bases. Trimming removed 1 base from V and 2 bases from J; junction bases left unmatched: 10. The CDR3 loop spans 18 amino acids. CDR1 is DFQATT and CDR2 is SNEGSKA in the germline V gene (reference sequence). In DNA form, the CDR3 reads TGCAGTGCTAGAGTCCCATCTAGCGGGAGGCCCCCCTACAATGAGCAGTTCTTC. It is translated as CSARVPSSGRPPYNEQFF.

This clonotype occurred a few times. The chain joins TRBV7-9 to TRBJ2-1; D is ambiguous. This CDR3 is built from 16 residues. Germline lookup yields CDR1 SEHNR and CDR2 FQNEAQ (reference sequence). The germline V and J ends were trimmed by 2 bases and 3 bases, with 14 bases remaining between them. Here the CDR3 reads CASSLRTGYNYNEQFF. CDR3 bases: TGTGCCAGCAGCTTAAGAACTGGGTATAACTACAATGAGCAGTTCTTC. Combining the CDR3 with reference TRBV7-9 and TRBJ2-1 gives the whole variable domain DTGVSQNPRHKITKRGQNVTFRCDPISEHNRLYWYRQTLGQGPEFLTYFQNEAQLEKSRLLSDRFSAERPKGSFSTLEIQRTEQGDSAMYLCASSLRTGYNYNEQFFGPGTRLTVL.

This chain joins TRBV5-1 and TRBJ2-1; TRBD2 matches at 9 bases. This CDR3 is built from 15 residues. The germline V gene encodes CDR1 SGHRS and CDR2 YFSETQ. V was pared by 4 bases and J by 8 bases, with 10 bases of the junction left unmatched. The DNA for the CDR3 is TGCGCCAGCAGCAGCCAAGCGGGGGGCCTGGATGAGCAGTTCTTC. Translation: CASSSQAGGLDEQFF.

There are a few counts of this clonotype. The chain carries TRBV28 and TRBJ2-7; 8 bases are shared with TRBD1. The CDR3 extends over 17 amino acids. With 5 bases clipped from V and 0 bases from J, the junction kept 12 bases outside the gene matches. Germline CDR1 MDHEN, CDR2 SYDVKM. Here the CDR3 DNA reads TGTGCCAGCAGTCTCACGGCCGAGACAGGGGACTCCTACGAGCAGTACTTC. Protein: CASSLTAETGDSYEQYF.

This clonotype has only a few counts. This rearrangement joins TRBV20-1 to TRBJ1-6; maybe TRBD1 (5 bases). Trimming took off 6 bases at V and 8 bases at J, with 17 bases between the two ends. Germline V gene lookup returns CDR1 DFQATT and CDR2 SNEGSKA (reference sequence). The CDR3 totals 14 residues. CDR3 protein: CSAPGGQGDSPLHF. Written as DNA, the CDR3 is TGCAGTGCCCCTGGAGGTCAAGGGGATTCACCCCTCCACTTT.

In DNA, the CDR3 is TGCAGTGCTAGAGATTCGGGATTCTCCTACAATGAGCAGTTCTTC. Translated: CSARDSGFSYNEQFF. The rearrangement joins TRBV20-1 to TRBJ2-1, with a tentative D call TRBD2 (5 bases). Trimming cost V 0 bases and J 0 bases, with 9 bases left between them. The CDR3 runs 15 residues. Germline lookup yields CDR1 DFQATT and CDR2 SNEGSKA (reference sequence).

This clonotype was seen just once. The junction shows a germline mismatch at one end, possibly a read error. This chain uses TRBV18 with TRBJ2-4; the D is unclear. There are 17 residues in the CDR3. The germline gives CDR1 KGHSH, CDR2 LQKENI. The CDR3: CASPPPFTQLAKNIQYF. CDR3 coding DNA: TGTGCCAGCCCACCACCGTTTACGCAGTTAGCCAAAAACATTCAGTACTTC.

A remark on this clonotype: Just one base apart from a much larger clone, this may be a read error. V usage is TRBV6-6 and J usage is TRBJ2-5; D is perhaps TRBD1 (7 bases). The CDR3 sequence is 15 residues long. Germline V gene sequence: CDR1 MNHNY, CDR2 SVGAGI (reference sequence). The CDR3: CACSLQGGPYNEQYF. The CDR3 DNA reads TGTGCCTGCAGTTTGCAGGGGGGCCCTTACAATGAGCAGTACTTC.

The chain's CDR3 is CASSPSSDSPLHF. The CDR3 DNA follows: TGTGCCAGCAGCCCGTCGTCGGATTCACCCCTCCACTTT. V usage is TRBV9 and J usage is TRBJ1-6; D is ambiguous. Germline CDR1 reads SGDLS; CDR2 reads YYNGEE. The CDR3 runs to 13 residues. Trimming took 4 bases from V and 8 from J, leaving 10 bases between them.

This clonotype was found a few times. The rearrangement joins TRBV27 to TRBJ2-7, with 10 positions matching TRBD2. V gave up 3 bases and J gave up 2 bases; unmatched junction bases: 10. The CDR3 runs to 17 residues. Germline loops: CDR1 MNHEY, CDR2 SMNVEV (reference sequence). Here the CDR3 reads CASSFRAGGPRTYEQYF. The CDR3 region has the DNA TGTGCCAGCAGTTTTCGAGCGGGGGGGCCTCGCACCTACGAGCAGTACTTC.

This clonotype was observed many times. The chain recombines TRBV29-1 with TRBJ1-1; the D is unclear. V was trimmed by 7 bases and J by 1 base, leaving 16 bases between them. CDR3 size: 14 residues. CDR1 and CDR2 from the germline V gene are SQVTM and ANQGSEA. The CDR3 DNA sequence: TGCAGCGCCAGTTTTGGGAGTTCGAACACTGAAGCTTTCTTT. Its translation is CSASFGSSNTEAFF.

As to this clonotype: A read error may explain this, as a much larger clone is one base away. The V call is TRBV12-3 or TRBV12-4, the J call TRBJ2-5; D unresolved. CDR3 length: 12 amino acids. Trimming stripped 5 bases from V and 12 bases from J, with 16 bases between. CDR3 loop: CASSTASHEEYF. The CDR3 DNA reads TGTGCCAGCAGTACAGCGTCCCACGAGGAGTACTTC.

This clonotype was picked up a small number of times. This sequence joins TRBV5-1 and TRBJ2-7; the D is unclear. The CDR3 runs to 16 residues. The germline gives CDR1 SGHRS, CDR2 YFSETQ. Trimming pared 3 bases from V and 2 bases from J, leaving 18 bases between. The CDR3 DNA reads TGCGCCAGCAGCTCTCACGAACATTATGGGACCTACGAGCAGTACTTC. Encoded protein: CASSSHEHYGTYEQYF.

The chain combines TRBV9 with TRBJ2-1, with D possibly matching TRBD2 (5 bases). This CDR3 is built from 13 residues. In germline, CDR1 is SGDLS, CDR2 YYNGEE. V lost 0 bases and J 6 bases, leaving 7 bases between the germline ends. The CDR3 region is CASSVGELNEQFF. CDR3 in DNA: TGTGCCAGCAGCGTAGGGGAGCTCAATGAGCAGTTCTTC. Full variable domain (missing parts from reference TRBV9 and TRBJ2-1): DSGVTQTPKHLITATGQRVTLRCSPRSGDLSVYWYQQSLDQGLQFLIQYYNGEERAKGNILERFSAQQFPDLHSELNLSSLELGDSALYFCASSVGELNEQFFGPGTRLTVL.

The chain combines TRBV27 with TRBJ1-4, with a possible D match to TRBD1 (5 bases). The CDR3 is 14 residues long. CDR1 MNHEY and CDR2 SMNVEV come from the germline V gene (reference sequence). The V end was cut by 2 bases, the J end by 8 bases, with 12 bases between. CDR3 loop: CASSLIAGREKLFF. CDR3 nucleotide sequence: TGTGCCAGCAGTTTAATTGCAGGGAGAGAAAAACTGTTTTTT.

There are many counts of this clonotype. The chain has TRBV7-3 and TRBJ2-5; TRBD2 matches at 9 bases. The CDR3 runs 15 residues. J lost 4 bases, V lost 3 bases, and 6 bases had no gene match. Germline V gives CDR1 SGHTA, CDR2 FQGTGA. The CDR3 loop is CASSLAGGQGETQYF. The CDR3 DNA follows: TGTGCCAGCAGCTTGGCGGGGGGGCAAGGAGAGACCCAGTACTTC.

This rearrangement joins TRBV20-1 to TRBJ1-1; D is ambiguous. The CDR3 spans 15 residues. Germline assignment: CDR1 DFQATT and CDR2 SNEGSKA (reference sequence). The V end was cut by 0 bases, the J end by 5 bases, with 16 bases between. CDR3 coding DNA: TGCAGTGCTAGAGATCGGGAGGCCTCCTTGACTGAAGCTTTCTTT. This translates into CSARDREASLTEAFF.

This chain joins TRBV20-1 and TRBJ2-3; perhaps TRBD2 as D (6 bases). The V and J ends lost 0 bases and 4 bases respectively, with 20 bases between them. Germline V CDR1 and CDR2: DFQATT, SNEGSKA (reference sequence). The CDR3 loop spans 17 amino acids. This CDR3 reads CSAREGLGDFPPDTQYF. CDR3 coding DNA: TGCAGTGCTAGAGAGGGCTTAGGGGACTTCCCCCCAGATACGCAGTATTTT.

Note on this clonotype: This may be a read error: a much more frequent sequence differs by one nucleotide. The V and J genes are TRBV19 and TRBJ2-1; D unclear. CDR1 LNHDA and CDR2 SQIVND come from the germline V gene (reference sequence). With 4 bases removed from V and 0 bases from J, the gap between germline ends came to 10 bases. The CDR3 totals 15 residues. DNA of the CDR3: TGTGCCAGTAGTACGACTGGCCACTCCTACAATGAGCAGTTCTTC. Its translation: CASSTTGHSYNEQFF.